This TCR beta chain was obtained from a study of blood T cell repertoires in COVID-19 (dated by TCRdb to about 2020). Study-wide context: Samples covering the acute and convalescent phases of COVID-19 were provided by collaborators in the United States, Italy and Spain. Deeply sampled blood TCRbeta repertoires from subjects exposed to, actively infected with, or recovered from COVID-19 were included in the dataset. A freely available public database, intended as a resource for researchers studying the immune response to SARS-CoV-2, is where the repertoires were released. The prospective study material was composed of cDNA or gDNA derived from T cells, B-cell-depleted T cells, or PBMCs. Nearly every sample came with metadata listing a de-identified subject ID, COVID-19 status, age in years and sex. Samples came from the ongoing ImmuneRACE study (first 160 participants) plus 1,254 subjects from 6 global collaborators. HLA class I and class II types, where available, came from metadata supplied by the sample provider rather than from assay-based typing.

What the research found in general, with its limitations: Clinical and demographic metadata were provided uncurated, with the amount varying by source and participant.

Whole blood was collected in K2EDTA tubes by collaborating institutions according to the institutions' own protocols. For TCRbeta analysis, collaborators shipped samples as frozen whole blood, isolated PBMCs, or DNA extracted from either of those sample types. TCRbeta CDR3 regions were amplified from genomic DNA by means of the immunoSEQ Assay, a bias-controlled multiplex PCR. The study's processing was this. The number of nucleated cells in each sample was estimated from the amplification of reference gene primers within the assay. To quantify the absolute abundance of each unique TCRbeta CDR3 rearrangement, sequence reads were collapsed and filtered. For each sample, productive Simpson clonality was calculated as the square root of Simpson's diversity index over productive rearrangements. Here the immuneACCESS table is served through TCRdb, limited to in-frame sequences with V and J called. Missing clones are a known gap in these copies; in checked studies unresolved V genes cover under half, and the rest lacks a known reason. V and J calls and clone size are as listed in that table; D and trimming were resolved from the DNA. The sample has about 70,000 clones on record, around nine tenths of them singletons. Of the sample, about 1.3% is held by the ten largest clones.

With respect to this clone: Its antigen is not yet known. Nothing much larger sits one base from this clone, and base qualities are not available.

As encoded in the germline V gene (reference sequence), CDR1 is LNHNV while CDR2 is YYDKDF. The CDR3 spans 14 residues, from the cysteine through the phenylalanine. The only DNA kept is the CDR3, 42 bases in frame from the first base. Deletion took 7 bases off V and 5 bases off J, with a span of 12 bases between the germline ends. The specimen was peripheral blood. This receptor chain uses TRBV15 and TRBJ1-6; TRBD1 is perhaps the D gene, given 6 matching bases. The sequence was obtained from a man aged 55 to 70 with acute or convalescent COVID-19. The CDR3 protein is CATKQGNHNSPLHF. In nucleotide form, the sequence is TGTGCCACCAAGCAGGGGAACCATAATTCACCCCTCCACTTT. Beyond the CDR3, the reference TRBV15 and TRBJ1-6 genes provide the residues; the full variable domain reads: DAMVIQNPRYQVTQFGKPVTLSCSQTLNHNVMYWYQQKSSQAPKLLFHYYDKDFNNEADTPDNFQSRRPNTSFCFLDIRSPGLGDTAMYLCATKQGNHNSPLHFGNGTRLTVT.